This TCR beta chain was identified during a study of healthy donors' naive CD4 and CD8 T cells. CDR1 MNHEY and CDR2 SMNVEV come from the germline V gene (reference sequence). V was cut by 2 bases and J by 1 base, with 10 bases left in between. The CDR3 is made up of 15 amino acids. TCR libraries were built from 450 to 650 ng of total RNA by linear amplification. TCRdb independently ran MiXCR on the reads; one entry per CDR3 protein. Here the sample spans approximately 180,000 distinct CDR3 sequences, over 60% being singletons. The receptor comes from a pool of human donors in good health; the sample pools cells from several healthy donors. Sequencing input: naive CD4+ and CD8+ T cells sorted from blood, pooled from several donors. This chain uses TRBV27 with TRBJ2-3, with D maybe TRBD2 (6 bases). The CDR3 spells CASSLIASGTDTQYF. The CDR3 coding sequence is TGTGCCAGCAGTTTAATAGCTAGCGGCACAGATACGCAGTATTTT.